The sequence of this TCR beta chain was determined in a study of spatial heterogeneity in lung cancer. On the study more broadly: Correlation of TCR transcript counts in tumor regions with a T cell module score from matched bulk RNA-seq was strong. Within raw reads, each unique TCR and UMI combination appeared on average more than ten times.

Germline V lookup: CDR1 MNHNS, CDR2 SASEGT. The CDR3 consists of 11 residues. Trimming left V 10 bases short and J 13 bases short, with 20 bases between. Study-wide points: In tumors, expanded intratumoral alpha and beta TCR counts tracked mutation counts.

A word on this clonotype: Its antigen is unknown.

Time point: sample taken at primary tumor resection. MiXCR, applied by TCRdb to the 5' RACE reads, yields one record per CDR3 protein. Of more than 800 distinct CDR3 sequences listed, about 31% are singletons. The V call is TRBV6-1, the J call TRBJ2-7; D might be TRBD1 (5 bases). The sample was lung tumor tissue, taken at surgery. This TCR derives from a male donor with early-stage non-small cell lung cancer. The CDR3 DNA is TGTGCCACCCGGAAATTGGTCAGGGATTACTTC. Its translation: CATRKLVRDYF.